The 32 T cell receptor beta chains listed next were all sequenced from one sample in a study of CD8 T cells in ankylosing spondylitis listed by TCRdb under 2017. The library was obtained by 5' RACE. TCRdb shows the sequencer as Illumina HiSeq 2500. TCRdb reanalyzed the raw reads on its own, using fastp at Q25 for trimming and MiXCR for clone calling, and kept in-frame beta chains. Each record represents a unique CDR3 protein, reported with the most common genes and DNA among its rows. This sample comprises 750,000 to 850,000 distinct CDR3 sequences, approximately 12% of them detected only once. In total, the top ten clones hold around 0.51% of the sample. Their antigens remain unidentified. What the research found in general, with its limitations: Blood from ankylosing spondylitis patients appeared to be characterized by a TCR beta motif made up of fewer than ten highly homologous amino acid variants.

The sample consisted of blood, either unsorted or a sorted T cell fraction (not recorded which). The receptors here all came from a male donor with ankylosing spondylitis.

The CDR3 DNA is TGCGCCAGCAGGTCCATCCCCAGGGATTACGAGCAGTACTTC. This translates into CASRSIPRDYEQYF. The rearrangement joins TRBV5-1 to TRBJ2-7; D is perhaps TRBD1 (5 bases). V dropped 5 bases and J dropped 4 bases, with 16 bases sitting between them. CDR3 size: 14 residues. CDR1 and CDR2 from the germline V gene are SGHRS and YFSETQ.

This clonotype has more than one count but fewer than ten. The chain combines TRBV5-1 with TRBJ2-5, with a tentative D call TRBD1 (6 bases). The CDR3 has 15 residues. The V end lost 4 bases, the J end lost 5 bases, and 18 bases lay between the germline ends. Per the germline V gene, CDR1 is SGHRS and CDR2 is YFSETQ. For the CDR3, the DNA is TGCGCCAGCAGCGTAGGACAGTCTTCAACGGAGACCCAGTACTTC. Translated, it gives CASSVGQSSTETQYF.

The chain has TRBV2 and TRBJ1-6; maybe TRBD1 (5 bases). Germline CDR1 and CDR2: SNHLY and FYNNEI. Trimming stripped 8 bases from V and 9 bases from J, with 20 bases between. The CDR3 sequence is 15 residues long. CDR3 sequence reads: CASVKGRGAGSPLHF. CDR3 sequence (DNA): TGTGCCAGCGTGAAGGGGAGAGGTGCGGGTTCACCCCTCCACTTT.

The rearrangement links TRBV10-3 to TRBJ1-1; D ambiguous. Trimming took off 7 bases at V and 4 bases at J, with 16 bases between the two ends. Germline V CDR1 and CDR2: ENHRY, SYGVKD. This CDR3 spans 14 amino acids. CDR3: CAITTSPGATEAFF. DNA for the CDR3: TGTGCCATCACCACAAGTCCCGGCGCCACTGAAGCTTTCTTT.

This clonotype appeared a few times. The CDR3 spells CAISTTDRGAEAFF. CDR3 nucleotides: TGTGCCATCAGTACAACTGACAGGGGGGCTGAAGCTTTCTTT. The chain links TRBV10-3 to TRBJ1-1, with 9 nucleotides matching TRBD1. The CDR3 spans 14 residues. The trim removed 5 bases at V and 6 bases at J, leaving 7 bases unmatched. CDR1 and CDR2 (germline): ENHRY, SYGVKD.

The chain uses TRBV7-9 and TRBJ2-6; 7 positions agree with TRBD1. The junction had 2 bases not matched to a gene; V was cut back by 10 bases and J by 2 bases. Germline V gene data show CDR1 as SEHNR and CDR2 as FQNEAQ (reference sequence). This CDR3 has 13 residues. As DNA, the CDR3 is TGTGCCACAGACAGGGCTGGGGCCAACGTCCTGACTTTC. It encodes CATDRAGANVLTF. The whole variable domain, filled in from reference TRBV7-9 and TRBJ2-6, reads DTGVSQNPRHKITKRGQNVTFRCDPISEHNRLYWYRQTLGQGPEFLTYFQNEAQLEKSRLLSDRFSAERPKGSFSTLEIQRTEQGDSAMYLCATDRAGANVLTFGAGSRLTVL.

This clonotype was detected ten times or more. The V and J genes are TRBV29-1 and TRBJ1-4; TRBD1 agrees at 9 bases. Germline-derived CDR1 and CDR2 are SQVTM and ANQGSEA. With 4 bases clipped from V and 8 bases from J, the junction kept 11 bases outside the gene matches. The CDR3 runs 15 residues. The CDR3 sequence is CSVGTGAKAGEKLFF. The CDR3 DNA sequence: TGCAGCGTTGGGACAGGGGCCAAGGCGGGCGAAAAACTGTTTTTT.

The gene calls are TRBV2 and TRBJ1-1; TRBD1 might be the D (5 bases). CDR1 and CDR2 (germline): SNHLY, FYNNEI. The CDR3 has 14 amino acids. V dropped 1 base and J dropped 3 bases, with 9 bases sitting between them. CDR3 in DNA: TGTGCCAGCAGTGAAGGGGGGATGTACACTGAAGCTTTCTTT. Its translation is CASSEGGMYTEAFF.

The chain combines TRBV18 with TRBJ2-7; 7 nucleotides align to TRBD1. The CDR3 runs 13 residues. The V segment lost 3 bases and the J segment 5 bases; nucleotides outside the gene matches: 4. CDR1 and CDR2 (germline): KGHSH, LQKENI. The CDR3 nucleotides read TGTGCCAGCTCACCGGGACAGAACCACGAGCAGTACTTC. Protein sequence: CASSPGQNHEQYF.

This clonotype was picked up a small number of times. The chain employs TRBV12-3 or TRBV12-4 and TRBJ2-4; D not certain. This CDR3 contains 11 residues. Trimming removed 7 bases from V and 6 bases from J, with 7 bases in between. The CDR3 bases are TGTGCCAGCAACAATGGAAACATTCAGTACTTC. It specifies CASNNGNIQYF.

The chain employs TRBV20-1 and TRBJ2-3; D not certain. The germline gives CDR1 DFQATT, CDR2 SNEGSKA (reference sequence). The CDR3 length is 16 residues. Trimming took 3 bases from V and 5 from J, leaving 21 bases between them. The CDR3 DNA sequence: TGCAGTGCTAGCCCCTACTCTGGATCGCAAGGAGATACGCAGTATTTT. This encodes CSASPYSGSQGDTQYF.

This clonotype was seen at least ten times. This chain connects TRBV29-1 to TRBJ1-4; possible D gene TRBD1, 5 bases. Per the germline V gene, CDR1 is SQVTM and CDR2 is ANQGSEA. This CDR3 contains 12 residues. With 5 bases removed from V and 8 bases from J, the gap between germline ends came to 12 bases. The CDR3 DNA sequence: TGCAGCGTTACCATACGGGGGGAAAAACTGTTTTTT. Translation gives CSVTIRGEKLFF.

V is TRBV29-1 and J is TRBJ2-3; D call uncertain. The CDR3 runs 11 residues. Trimming left V 6 bases short and J 5 bases short, with 9 bases between. Germline loops: CDR1 SQVTM, CDR2 ANQGSEA. For the CDR3, the DNA is TGCAGCGTCGCTGTTAAAGATACGCAGTATTTT. Translating gives CSVAVKDTQYF.

In this sample, this clonotype turned up many times. One end of the junction is discordant with germline, which a read error may explain. V usage is TRBV5-6 and J usage is TRBJ2-5, with TRBD1 identical over 10 bases. Germline lookup yields CDR1 SGHDT and CDR2 YYEEEE. There are 15 residues in the CDR3. The CDR3 DNA sequence: TGTGCCAGCAGTTTGGGACAGGGGAGGGAAGAGACCCAGTACTTC. As protein: CASSLGQGREETQYF.

This clonotype was observed a handful of times. The chain carries TRBV15 and TRBJ1-5; D unclear. The CDR3 is 14 amino acids. The germline V and J ends were trimmed by 1 base and 2 bases, with 6 bases remaining between them. Germline V lookup: CDR1 LNHNV, CDR2 YYDKDF (reference sequence). For the CDR3, the DNA is TGTGCCACCAGCAGAGGGTTTGGCAATCAGCCCCAGCATTTT. Translation: CATSRGFGNQPQHF.

This clonotype was counted ten times or more. J is TRBJ2-3 and V is TRBV20-1; no clear D. V shed 6 bases and J shed 7 bases, with 17 bases lying between them. Per germline, CDR1 DFQATT and CDR2 SNEGSKA (reference sequence). The CDR3 spans 13 residues. CDR3 sequence: CSAHLPGLHTQYF. The CDR3 coding sequence is TGCAGTGCCCATTTGCCGGGCCTACATACGCAGTATTTT.

This chain joins TRBV12-3 or TRBV12-4 and TRBJ2-1, with a possible D match to TRBD2 (6 bases). Trimming cost V 8 bases and J 4 bases, with 18 bases left between them. The CDR3 extends over 15 amino acids. In nucleotides, the CDR3 is TGTGCCAGCGTACCCGGGACTCTCTCTTACAATGAGCAGTTCTTC. Translating it yields CASVPGTLSYNEQFF.

The chain links TRBV7-2 to TRBJ2-3; 15 bases are shared with TRBD2. From germline, CDR1 is SGHTA and CDR2 FQGNSA. The CDR3 totals 15 residues. Losses at the gene ends were 11 bases for V and 3 bases for J; bases not matched to a gene: 6. CDR3 protein: CAGGLAGGPTDTQYF. In nucleotides, the CDR3 is TGTGCCGGCGGACTAGCGGGGGGGCCTACAGATACGCAGTATTTT.

V is TRBV20-1 and J is TRBJ2-1; D possibly matches TRBD1 or TRBD2 (5 bases each). Germline V CDR1 and CDR2: DFQATT, SNEGSKA (reference sequence). The CDR3 is 15 residues long. With 6 bases removed from V and 0 bases from J, the gap between germline ends came to 15 bases. The CDR3 reads CSADGGISSYNEQFF. CDR3 DNA: TGCAGTGCCGATGGGGGAATCAGCTCCTACAATGAGCAGTTCTTC.

This clonotype was seen more than once but under ten times. The chain couples TRBV29-1 to TRBJ1-2; TRBD1 matches at 8 bases. V shed 7 bases and J 9 bases; nucleotides not matched to a gene: 7. The CDR3 is 11 residues long. Germline-derived CDR1 and CDR2 are SQVTM and ANQGSEA. The CDR3 sequence is CSAEDRVSYTF. CDR3 nucleotide sequence: TGCAGCGCTGAGGACAGGGTTAGCTACACCTTC.

In its sample, this clonotype was seen many times. The chain carries TRBV6-5 and TRBJ2-3; D uncertain. The germline CDR1 and CDR2 sequences are MNHEY and SVGAGI. Trimming stripped 4 bases from V and 4 bases from J, with 12 bases between. The CDR3 sequence is 14 residues long. The CDR3 protein is CASSLTAPPDTQYF. The CDR3 DNA is TGTGCCAGCAGTTTAACAGCTCCCCCAGATACGCAGTATTTT.

V and J are TRBV6-2 or TRBV6-3 and TRBJ2-5; no definite D call. The CDR3 extends over 13 amino acids. The V gene's germline CDR1 is MNHEY and CDR2 SVGEGT. V was clipped by 7 bases and J by 5 bases, with 14 bases between them. This CDR3 reads CASNTGQEETQYF. As DNA, the CDR3 is TGTGCCAGCAATACCGGGCAAGAGGAGACCCAGTACTTC.

The chain joins TRBV7-2 to TRBJ1-4, with a weak D call TRBD1 (6 bases). Germline V lookup: CDR1 SGHTA, CDR2 FQGNSA. The CDR3 length is 16 residues. The V and J ends lost 3 bases and 5 bases respectively, with 16 bases between them. The chain's CDR3 is CASSLSVGTPNEKLFF. The DNA of the CDR3 is TGTGCCAGCAGCTTGTCGGTCGGGACACCGAATGAAAAACTGTTTTTT.

This clonotype has more than one count but fewer than ten. The rearrangement links TRBV12-3 or TRBV12-4 to TRBJ2-7, with 8 bases matching TRBD1. Germline trimming cut 6 bases from V and 10 bases from J; bases unmatched to any gene: 5. CDR3 size: 11 residues. CDR3: CASSARGPQYF. CDR3 nucleotide sequence: TGTGCCAGCAGCGCCAGGGGGCCTCAGTACTTC.

V is TRBV6-1 and J is TRBJ1-1; no firm D call. There are 13 residues in the CDR3. Trimming pared 7 bases from V and 1 base from J, leaving 10 bases between. The V gene's germline CDR1 is MNHNS and CDR2 SASEGT. The CDR3 DNA is TGTGCCAGCACCCTAACAGCGAACACTGAAGCTTTCTTT. It codes for CASTLTANTEAFF.

This clonotype occurred a few times. V and J are TRBV20-1 and TRBJ2-3; 9 positions agree with TRBD1. Germline V gene sequence: CDR1 DFQATT, CDR2 SNEGSKA (reference sequence). After removal of 4 bases from V and 4 bases from J, the junction contained 3 bases not matched to a gene. The CDR3 runs 13 residues. The CDR3 nucleotides are TGCAGTGCTACGACAGGGGGTTCAGATACGCAGTATTTT. Translating it yields CSATTGGSDTQYF.

This clonotype was seen only once. The V and J genes are TRBV10-3 and TRBJ2-7, with unresolved D. Germline-derived CDR1 and CDR2 are ENHRY and SYGVKD. This CDR3 contains 12 residues. The V end was cut by 6 bases, the J end by 4 bases, with 10 bases between. The CDR3 region is CAIRAINYEQYF. The CDR3 DNA follows: TGTGCCATCAGGGCAATTAATTACGAGCAGTACTTC.

This clonotype was found a few times. The chain carries TRBV7-2 and TRBJ1-4, with TRBD1 matching 8 bases. The CDR3 runs to 17 residues. CDR1 SGHTA and CDR2 FQGNSA come from the germline V gene. Losses at the gene ends were 1 base for V and 3 bases for J; bases not matched to a gene: 7. CDR3 amino acids: CASSLVPGGAANEKLFF. In DNA, the CDR3 is TGTGCCAGCAGCTTAGTGCCAGGGGGCGCGGCTAATGAAAAACTGTTTTTT.

Here the CDR3 DNA reads TGTGCCACCAGCAGAGGGGGAGAGAATTCACCCCTCCACTTT. Translation: CATSRGGENSPLHF. The chain couples TRBV15 to TRBJ1-6; D is unresolved. From germline, CDR1 is LNHNV and CDR2 YYDKDF (reference sequence). The CDR3 sequence is 14 residues long. The germline V and J ends were trimmed by 1 base and 7 bases, with 8 bases remaining between them.

This clonotype has a handful of counts. The V gene is TRBV5-1, the J gene TRBJ2-5, with 9 bases fitting TRBD2. V shed 3 bases, J shed 5 bases, and the junction held 5 bases outside the gene matches. The CDR3 consists of 14 residues. CDR1 SGHRS and CDR2 YFSETQ come from the germline V gene. The CDR3 sequence: CASSSGLAWETQYF. In nucleotides, the CDR3 is TGCGCCAGCAGCTCTGGACTAGCGTGGGAGACCCAGTACTTC.

This clonotype was counted at least ten times. The V and J genes are TRBV2 and TRBJ2-3; D gene unclear. This CDR3 is built from 13 residues. The germline CDR1 and CDR2 sequences are SNHLY and FYNNEI. The germline V and J ends were trimmed by 7 bases and 8 bases, with 16 bases remaining between them. For the CDR3, the DNA is TGTGCCAGCACGAGGTCGACCTCTTTTACGCAGTATTTT. Its translation: CASTRSTSFTQYF.

The chain has TRBV7-9 and TRBJ2-3; no definite D call. Germline V gene data show CDR1 as SEHNR and CDR2 as FQNEAQ (reference sequence). CDR3 length: 14 amino acids. Trimming cost V 4 bases and J 0 bases, with 8 bases left between them. The CDR3, as DNA: TGTGCCAGCAGCTCCCTCGACAGCACAGATACGCAGTATTTT. Amino acids: CASSSLDSTDTQYF.